These T cell receptor beta chains were read from a single sample in a study of identical twins. TCRdb independently ran MiXCR on the 5' RACE reads; one entry per CDR3 protein. The table records some 590,000 distinct CDR3 sequences, around a tenth of them present only once. These data also featured in a second study, about yellow fever vaccine responses in identical twins.

Material: PBMCs. All receptors derive from a woman aged 18-30 years in good health. Each CDR3 is given without its conserved first and last residue. The order of the fields is CDR3 protein, V gene, J gene.

ATFDSGTSGRSSSYNEQF	TRBV24-1	TRBJ2-1
ASSEAGSYNEQF	TRBV6-1	TRBJ2-1
ASSFEEANTEAF	TRBV7-9	TRBJ1-1
ASTPDSRDRDSGELF	TRBV7-8	TRBJ2-2
ASSQGSFSFQETQY	TRBV16	TRBJ2-5
SVVGRASTDTQY	TRBV29-1	TRBJ2-3
ASSYPDPGQGVHEQY	TRBV6-2/TRBV6-3	TRBJ2-7
SARGGTGEIGTKNIQY	TRBV20-1	TRBJ2-4
ASSSGRDRPYEQY	TRBV12-3/TRBV12-4	TRBJ2-7
ASSPVGNEQY	TRBV18	TRBJ2-7
SAVGLANEQF	TRBV20-1	TRBJ2-1
ASSHGVDYEQY	TRBV27	TRBJ2-7
ASSPLLAGGPSFYNEQF	TRBV7-8	TRBJ2-1
AWTTGQGAGEQY	TRBV30	TRBJ2-7
ASSLYLGQGAYEQY	TRBV11-2	TRBJ2-7
ASSESGRDTQY	TRBV10-1	TRBJ2-3
ASSFPTSIVGNEQF	TRBV7-2	TRBJ2-1
STGVETQY	TRBV20-1	TRBJ2-5
ASIEWAKSNQPQH	TRBV19	TRBJ1-5
ASNRLLAGAGETQY	TRBV6-2/TRBV6-3	TRBJ2-5
ASSLGVLAGINEQF	TRBV5-1	TRBJ2-1
ASSLDLAGGPPAQETQY	TRBV5-1	TRBJ2-5
ASSSEMLAGATDTQY	TRBV7-9	TRBJ2-3
ASSFTGGAPETEAF	TRBV12-3/TRBV12-4	TRBJ1-1
ASSQEVLANNEQF	TRBV4-3	TRBJ2-1
ASSPPLAPDNEQF	TRBV18	TRBJ2-1
ASRPGHPTDTQY	TRBV28	TRBJ2-3
ASHSPGEMNTGELF	TRBV12-3/TRBV12-4	TRBJ2-2
ASSFGTSGQETQY	TRBV5-6	TRBJ2-5
ASSHRDHGKTDTQY	TRBV3-1	TRBJ2-3
SVVTWGYNEQF	TRBV29-1	TRBJ2-1
ASSRGLSGRDTGELF	TRBV11-2	TRBJ2-2
ASVTGVSSYNEQF	TRBV5-6	TRBJ2-1
ASSYRSGGLHEQF	TRBV5-1	TRBJ2-1
SVSQGAGANVLT	TRBV29-1	TRBJ2-6
SARQGASNEKLF	TRBV20-1	TRBJ1-4
ASNNRGDGEKLF	TRBV12-3/TRBV12-4	TRBJ1-4
ASSDSPGTSVYNEQF	TRBV9	TRBJ2-1
ATSRTGQRTYEQY	TRBV15	TRBJ2-7
ASSQFDRDTEAF	TRBV18	TRBJ1-1
ASSWDQRELLSGELF	TRBV11-2	TRBJ2-2
SARSDSGLAFYEQF	TRBV20-1	TRBJ2-1
ASSLTTGYIFEQY	TRBV12-3/TRBV12-4	TRBJ2-7
ASSLGAPINQPQH	TRBV28	TRBJ1-5
SASGTDYVGYT	TRBV20-1	TRBJ1-2